This T cell receptor beta chain was retrieved from a study of blood T cells in healthy people across ages. Study-wide points: The unsorted PBMCs prevented any conclusive comparison of naive versus antigen-experienced cells.

Germline lookup yields CDR1 MNHNS and CDR2 SASEGT. The CDR3 sequence is 15 residues long. Comment on this clonotype: Its antigen remains unknown. One end of the junction is discordant with germline, which a read error may explain.

Next came a second PCR, run for about 7 to 12 cycles, which used a sample-barcoded 5' primer along with a J-beta primer mix. TCRdb reprocessed the 5' RACE reads via MiXCR and lists one record per CDR3 protein. This table has around 1,900,000 distinct CDR3 sequences, about two fifths appearing once. Input material: blood. The origin of this receptor is a human donor in good health. This chain links TRBV6-1 with TRBJ1-3; no reliable D call. In DNA form, the CDR3 reads TGTACCAGCAAGGATGGCGACCCCTCAGGAAACACCATATATTTT. Amino acids: CTSKDGDPSGNTIYF.